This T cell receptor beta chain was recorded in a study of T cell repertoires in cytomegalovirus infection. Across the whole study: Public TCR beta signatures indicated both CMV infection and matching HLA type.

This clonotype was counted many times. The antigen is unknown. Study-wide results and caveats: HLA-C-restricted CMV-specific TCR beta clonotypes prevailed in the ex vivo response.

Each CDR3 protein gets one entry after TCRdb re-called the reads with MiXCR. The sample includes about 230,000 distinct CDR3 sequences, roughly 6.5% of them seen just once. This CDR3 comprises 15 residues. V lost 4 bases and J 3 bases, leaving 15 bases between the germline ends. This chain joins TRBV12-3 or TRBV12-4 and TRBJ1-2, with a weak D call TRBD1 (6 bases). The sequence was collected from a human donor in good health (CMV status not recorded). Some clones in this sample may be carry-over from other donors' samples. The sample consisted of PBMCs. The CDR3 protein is CASSSFPDSDYGYTF. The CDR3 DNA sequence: TGTGCCAGCAGTTCTTTCCCGGACAGTGACTATGGCTACACCTTC.